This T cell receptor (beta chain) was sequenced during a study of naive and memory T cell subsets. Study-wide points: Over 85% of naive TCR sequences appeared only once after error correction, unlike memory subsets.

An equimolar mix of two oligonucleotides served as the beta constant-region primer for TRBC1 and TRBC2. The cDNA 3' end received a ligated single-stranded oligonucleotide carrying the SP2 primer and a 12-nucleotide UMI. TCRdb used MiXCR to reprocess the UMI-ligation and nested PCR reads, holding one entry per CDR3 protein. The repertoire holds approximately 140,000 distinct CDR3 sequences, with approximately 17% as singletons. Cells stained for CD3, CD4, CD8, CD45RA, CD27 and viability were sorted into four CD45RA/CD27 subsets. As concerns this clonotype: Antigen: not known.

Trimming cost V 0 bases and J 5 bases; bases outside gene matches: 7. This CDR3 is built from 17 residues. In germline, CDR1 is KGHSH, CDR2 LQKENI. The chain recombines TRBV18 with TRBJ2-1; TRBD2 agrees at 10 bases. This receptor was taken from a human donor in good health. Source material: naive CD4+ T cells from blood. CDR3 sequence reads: CASSPPVAGGTNNEQFF. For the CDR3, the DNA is TGTGCCAGCTCACCACCGGTAGCGGGAGGAACGAACAATGAGCAGTTCTTC.